This T cell receptor beta chain was recovered during a study of T cell responses to AZD1222 COVID-19 vaccine. Sequencing used immunoSEQ multiplex PCR; TCRdb keeps in-frame clones, though not all of them. This sample yields 140,000 to 150,000 clones, of which 75% to 85% are seen a single time; about 4% belongs to the top ten. The germline V gene encodes CDR1 KGHSH and CDR2 LQKENI. The CDR3 runs to 20 residues. Unmatched junction bases numbered 9, after V lost 1 base and J lost 0 bases. General study findings and limits: Reportedly, close to half of spike-specific TCRs are directed against unmutated variant regions. Spike-specific TCR breadth and depth went up after people got two AZD1222 doses. Baseline seropositivity occurred in only a handful of AZD1222 recipients. At 160-218 and 743-854, vaccine-associated CD4 TCRs were dominant, and they spanned spike.

Remarks on this clone: Its specificity is unknown.

The chain has TRBV18 and TRBJ2-6; TRBD1 matches at 10 bases. This receptor was identified in an adult in good health. The source was peripheral blood, collected on day 0 of MenACWY control vaccination. The CDR3 DNA follows: TGTGCCAGCTCACCACGCCCAGGGACAGGGGACACCTCTGGGGCCAACGTCCTGACTTTC. Its translation is CASSPRPGTGDTSGANVLTF. Combining the CDR3 with reference TRBV18 and TRBJ2-6 gives the whole variable domain NAGVMQNPRHLVRRRGQEARLRCSPMKGHSHVYWYRQLPEEGLKFMVYLQKENIIDESGMPKERFSAEFPKEGPSILRIQQVVRGDSAAYFCASSPRPGTGDTSGANVLTFGAGSRLTVL.